A selection of T cell receptor beta chains follows, all from one sample in a study of read filtering for tumor transcriptome and immune sequencing. TCRdb processed the reads anew with MiXCR; each CDR3 protein has one entry. The table has some 41,000 distinct CDR3 sequences, 12% seen once. Sequenced input: a population of CD138-negative cells sorted from bone marrow. These receptors were collected from a donor at least 40 years old with multiple myeloma. The CDR3 runs from the conserved cysteine through the conserved F or W. The order of the fields is D gene, clone size, V gene, J gene, CDR3 protein, CDR3 DNA. A D gene is named only where the DNA matches it firmly. Size is omitted from some rows. Given values are once, few, many or a class for expanded clones.

>TRBD1|many|TRBV4-2|TRBJ2-3
CASSQVGQGATDTQYF
TGTGCCAGCAGCCAAGTCGGGCAGGGGGCCACAGATACGCAGTATTTT
>TRBD1|many|TRBV7-2|TRBJ2-5
CASSKDRGLQETQYF
TGTGCCAGCAGCAAGGACAGGGGGTTACAAGAGACCCAGTACTTC
>.|many|TRBV7-2|TRBJ1-2
CASSLLMGDGYTF
TGTGCCAGCAGCTTACTAATGGGGGACGGCTACACCTTC
>.|many|TRBV12-3/TRBV12-4|TRBJ2-7
CASTQGDEQYF
TGTGCCAGCACCCAAGGGGACGAGCAGTACTTC
>.|many|TRBV28|TRBJ2-1
CASSSPAYNEQFF
TGTGCCAGCAGTTCCCCGGCCTACAATGAGCAGTTCTTC
>TRBD1|many|TRBV20-1|TRBJ1-1
CSAPLTGGGTEAFF
TGCAGTGCCCCCTTGACAGGGGGCGGGACTGAAGCTTTCTTT
>.|many|TRBV11-2|TRBJ2-7
CASSSDKQGPTRTYF
TGTGCCAGCAGCAGCGATAAACAGGGACCAACCCGGACGTACTTC
>TRBD1|.|TRBV11-2|TRBJ2-1
CASSTGGNEQFF
TGTGCCAGCAGCACAGGGGGAAATGAGCAGTTCTTC
>TRBD1|many|TRBV20-1|TRBJ2-3
CSASRGHTDTQYF
TGCAGTGCCTCCAGGGGGCATACAGATACGCAGTATTTT
>TRBD1|.|TRBV5-1|TRBJ2-5
CASSWGQPQETQYF
TGCGCCAGCAGCTGGGGACAGCCGCAAGAGACCCAGTACTTC
>.|many|TRBV5-6|TRBJ1-6
CASSLGTLNSPLHF
TGTGCCAGCAGCCTCGGGACACTTAATTCACCCCTCCACTTT
>TRBD1|many|TRBV10-3|TRBJ1-1
CAIRSTGGETEAFF
TGTGCCATCAGGTCGACAGGGGGCGAGACTGAAGCTTTCTTT
>.|many|TRBV5-1|TRBJ2-1
CASSPRAFGNEQFF
TGCGCCAGCAGCCCTAGGGCGTTCGGAAATGAGCAGTTCTTC
>TRBD1|.|TRBV7-9|TRBJ2-3
CASSSLPGQGEDTQYF
TGTGCCAGCAGCTCGCTGCCGGGACAGGGAGAAGATACGCAGTATTTT
>.|many|TRBV5-1|TRBJ2-2
CASSLGWRANTGELFF
TGCGCCAGCAGCTTGGGATGGAGGGCGAACACCGGGGAGCTGTTTTTT
>.|few|TRBV11-1|TRBJ2-2
CASSLGWDTGELFF
TGTGCCAGCAGCTTAGGGTGGGACACCGGGGAGCTGTTTTTT
>TRBD1|.|TRBV5-1|TRBJ1-6
CASSWGDRGVDTEASF
TGCGCCAGCAGCTGGGGGGACAGGGGGGTCGACACTGAAGCTTCCTTT
>.|few|TRBV20-1|TRBJ2-5
CSARDGGRHQETQYF
TGCAGTGCTAGAGATGGGGGCAGACACCAAGAGACCCAGTACTTC
>.|many|TRBV11-2|TRBJ2-2
CASSPPGELFF
TGTGCCAGCAGCCCCCCCGGGGAGCTGTTTTTT
>.|.|TRBV29-1|TRBJ2-1
CSVRGQAGYNEQFF
TGCAGCGTTAGGGGGCAAGCGGGCTATAATGAGCAGTTCTTC
>TRBD2|many|TRBV6-5|TRBJ2-7
CASSSGVGVAGAREQYF
TGTGCCAGCAGTTCAGGAGTGGGAGTAGCGGGGGCCCGGGAGCAGTACTTC
>TRBD2|many|TRBV4-1|TRBJ2-1
CASSQEVGRGAYNEQFF
TGCGCCAGCAGCCAAGAAGTTGGGCGGGGGGCGTACAATGAGCAGTTCTTC
>TRBD2|many|TRBV2|TRBJ2-1
CATGTSGGSSFF
TGTGCCACCGGGACTAGCGGGGGTTCTTCGTTCTTC
>.|few|TRBV20-1|TRBJ2-7
CSATIDNRDGGEQYF
TGCAGTGCTACCATTGACAACCGGGACGGGGGAGAGCAGTACTTC
>.|many|TRBV7-3|TRBJ2-5
CASSLIPGETQYF
TGTGCCAGCAGCTTAATACCGGGCGAGACCCAGTACTTC
>.|medium-sized|TRBV7-3|TRBJ1-1
CASSLTPNTEAFF
TGTGCCAGCAGCCTTACACCGAACACTGAAGCTTTCTTT
>.|once|TRBV20-1|TRBJ1-1
CSARRGGTEALF
TGCAGTGCTAGGAGGGGGGGCACTGAAGCTCTCTTT
>TRBD2|.|TRBV29-1|TRBJ2-1
CSVKSGGSDKEQFF
TGCAGCGTTAAAAGCGGGGGCTCGGACAAAGAGCAGTTCTTC
>TRBD1|many|TRBV29-1|TRBJ1-2
CSVDRSNYGYTF
TGCAGCGTGGACAGGAGTAACTATGGCTACACCTTC
>.|many|TRBV5-1|TRBJ1-5
CASSLAGDGNQPQHF
TGCGCCAGCAGCTTGGCAGGGGATGGCAATCAGCCCCAGCATTTT
>TRBD2|medium-sized|TRBV24-1|TRBJ2-1
CATSDPKAGGVNEQFF
TGTGCCACCAGTGACCCCAAGGCGGGGGGTGTAAATGAGCAGTTCTTC
>.|many|TRBV4-2|TRBJ2-5
CASSFQRVQETQYF
TGTGCCAGCAGCTTCCAGAGAGTCCAAGAGACCCAGTACTTC
>.|many|TRBV7-9|TRBJ1-4
CASSSRTATNEKLFF
TGTGCCAGCAGCTCGAGGACCGCAACTAATGAAAAACTGTTTTTT
>.|many|TRBV5-4|TRBJ1-2
CASSLFDRQYYGYTF
TGTGCCAGCAGTCTTTTCGACCGCCAGTACTATGGCTACACCTTC
>TRBD2|many|TRBV20-1|TRBJ2-1
CSAQTTSGGLDEQFF
TGCAGTGCGCAGACGACTAGCGGGGGGCTAGATGAGCAGTTCTTC
>.|many|TRBV7-9|TRBJ2-7
CASSLGIGAVHEQYF
TGTGCCAGCAGCTTAGGTATTGGAGCCGTCCACGAGCAGTACTTC
>TRBD2|.|TRBV6-5|TRBJ2-7
CASRRGTSGGSIYEQYF
TGTGCCAGCAGGAGAGGGACTAGCGGGGGCTCAATTTACGAGCAGTACTTC
>.|many|TRBV7-6|TRBJ2-5
CASSLALGQGEETQYF
TGTGCCAGCAGCTTAGCGCTCGGTCAGGGAGAGGAGACCCAGTACTTC
>TRBD2|many|TRBV7-2|TRBJ2-3
CASSSVPRTGGSTDTQYF
TGTGCCAGCAGCTCAGTCCCCCGGACCGGGGGGAGCACAGATACGCAGTATTTT
>.|many|TRBV28|TRBJ1-2
CASSLGPSKLYGYTF
TGTGCCAGCAGTCTAGGACCGTCCAAACTCTATGGCTACACCTTC
>.|many|TRBV12-3/TRBV12-4|TRBJ1-5
CASSLGQAYQPQHF
TGTGCCAGCAGTTTAGGGCAGGCCTATCAGCCCCAGCATTTT
>TRBD1|many|TRBV20-1|TRBJ1-5
CSAGDRADQPQHF
TGCAGTGCTGGGGACAGAGCAGATCAGCCCCAGCATTTT
>TRBD1|many|TRBV20-1|TRBJ2-1
CSARTDRNNEQFF
TGCAGTGCTAGAACGGACAGGAACAATGAGCAGTTCTTC
>.|.|TRBV29-1|TRBJ1-1
CSVDAQGMNAFF
TGCAGCGTTGACGCGCAGGGGATGAATGCTTTCTTT
>.|many|TRBV24-1|TRBJ1-5
CATSDLQGPQHF
TGTGCCACCAGTGACCTACAGGGGCCCCAGCATTTT
>TRBD1|many|TRBV20-1|TRBJ1-5
CSAKTGGSNQPQHF
TGCAGTGCTAAGACAGGGGGCTCCAATCAGCCCCAGCATTTT
>.|many|TRBV4-1|TRBJ1-5
CASSQDLRGELYSNQPQHF
TGCGCCAGCAGCCAAGATCTAAGGGGGGAGCTGTATAGCAATCAGCCCCAGCATTTT
>TRBD1|many|TRBV29-1|TRBJ2-5
CSVESDREETQYF
TGCAGCGTTGAATCGGACAGGGAGGAGACCCAGTACTTC
>TRBD1|many|TRBV10-3|TRBJ2-7
CAISERGQGAYEQYF
TGTGCCATCAGTGAAAGGGGACAGGGGGCTTACGAGCAGTACTTC
>.|many|TRBV15|TRBJ1-1
CATSRARGLNTEAFF
TGTGCCACCAGCAGAGCAAGAGGATTGAACACTGAAGCTTTCTTT
>TRBD1|many|TRBV11-2|TRBJ2-3
CASSSGQGFIDTQYF
TGTGCCAGCAGCTCAGGACAGGGGTTCATAGATACGCAGTATTTT
>.|many|TRBV15|TRBJ1-4
CATSRSSLGPEKLFF
TGTGCCACCAGCAGGTCCTCGTTGGGCCCTGAAAAACTGTTTTTT
>.|many|TRBV20-1|TRBJ2-7
CSAPGGPSYEQYF
TGCAGTGCCCCGGGGGGCCCCTCCTACGAGCAGTACTTC
>TRBD2|many|TRBV7-2|TRBJ2-5
CASSFASGGALETQYF
TGTGCCAGCAGCTTTGCTAGCGGGGGGGCCCTAGAGACCCAGTACTTC
>.|few|TRBV7-6|TRBJ1-3
CASTTRGAGEVYSGNTIYF
TGTGCCAGCACCACTAGAGGGGCTGGAGAGGTATACTCTGGAAACACCATATATTTT
>TRBD1|many|TRBV7-9|TRBJ1-1
CASSLSRTGGRDTEAFF
TGTGCCAGCAGCTTATCCCGGACAGGGGGCCGGGACACTGAAGCTTTCTTT
>TRBD2|few|TRBV20-1|TRBJ2-3
CSKGGGSGDTQYF
TGCAGTAAAGGCGGGGGATCAGGGGATACGCAGTATTTT
>.|few|TRBV4-2|TRBJ2-7
CASSYLTYEQYF
TGTGCCAGCAGCTACTTAACCTACGAGCAGTACTTC
>TRBD2|many|TRBV28|TRBJ2-3
CASSPPGGGATDTQYF
TGTGCCAGCAGTCCCCCCGGCGGGGGGGCCACAGATACGCAGTATTTT